The clone carrying this T cell receptor beta chain was seen only once. This may arise from a read error, as a much more abundant clone is one base away. The sample is drawn from a study of tumor-infiltrating lymphocytes in primary liver carcinoma. The germline V gene has CDR1 MGHRA and CDR2 YSYEKL. The CDR3 runs to 17 residues. V trimming: 2 bases; J trimming: 4 bases; junction bases outside the gene matches: 11. Starting from 500 ng of total RNA, TCR beta cDNA was produced with a primer in the constant region. Library construction for TCR beta comprised three nested multiplex PCR rounds performed with slightly modified ARM-PCR. PCR rounds one and two used TRBV1-TRBV30 forward primers with a C-beta reverse primer for around 11 cycles each. TCRdb ran MiXCR on the multiplex PCR reads and lists one entry per CDR3 protein. The table includes 90,000 to 150,000 distinct CDR3 sequences, roughly three fifths detected once.

The study co-extracted DNA and RNA from 20-30 mg of unsorted bulk tissue. Source material: liver tumor tissue from sampling region 1. Indicated subset: tumor region T1, superior pole. The chain has TRBV4-1 and TRBJ2-7; 10 bases are shared with TRBD1. The clonotype comes from a woman aged 60-75 years with primary liver carcinoma and hepatitis B virus infection. As DNA, the CDR3 is TGCGCCAGCAGCCAAAACCTCTGCGGGACAGGGGAATACGAGCAGTACTTC. Its protein product is CASSQNLCGTGEYEQYF.